This section outlines one TCR beta chain sequence together with its context. Its antigen is undetermined. The sample comes from a study of cytomegalovirus exposure and HLA in healthy donors. Overall study findings and caveats: In a later analysis, at a false discovery rate of 0.05, 15,000 to 20,000 TCR beta sequences were associated with HLA alleles. TCR beta sequences reportedly predicted most subjects' HLA-A and HLA-B alleles accurately. The later analysis indicated that the majority of CMV-associated TCR beta chains appeared HLA-restricted.

Primers included in the PCR were 60 Vbeta and 13 Jbeta primers. The method was immunoSEQ multiplex PCR; TCRdb's version includes in-frame clones alone and lacks a portion of them. Of some 180,000 clones in the sample, roughly 87% were seen once. The CDR3 length is 11 residues. With V trimmed by 9 bases and J by 5 bases, 1 base remained unmatched. Germline V CDR1 and CDR2: SNHLY, FYNNEI. The sequenced sample was PBMCs. The sequence was obtained from a man aged 40-50 years in good health and CMV-seronegative. The chain recombines TRBV2 with TRBJ1-2; 9 bases are shared with TRBD1. CDR3 coding DNA: TGTGCCAGGACAGGGGGGTATGGCTACACCTTC. Its translation is CARTGGYGYTF.